This T cell receptor (beta chain) derives from a study of a mutant IDH1 vaccine in newly diagnosed glioma. Study background: Vaccines began 4-6 weeks after radiotherapy alone, or with temozolomide cycles.

The table lists this clone with a few counts. Its antigen is unknown. CDR3 size: 13 residues. The trim removed 7 bases at V and 7 bases at J, leaving 7 bases unmatched. Germline lookup yields CDR1 SQVTM and CDR2 ANQGSEA. Broader study findings: Among all patients, vaccine-induced immune responses occurred in approximately 93%.

Data came from immunoSEQ multiplex PCR; TCRdb stores just in-frame clones and leaves some out. The sample has approximately 52,000 clones; more than 75% are singletons. Time point described: week 47, end of study. Every vaccination contained 300 ug of the mutant IDH1 20-mer peptide and was paired with topical imiquimod. Eight vaccine doses were administered to patients at weeks 1, 3, 5, 7, 11, 15, 19 and 23. Those who donated had recent WHO grade 3 or 4 IDH1-mutant, ATRX-lost astrocytomas. This receptor was identified in a woman in her forties with glioma. Some clones in this sample may be carry-over from other donors' samples. The chain combines TRBV29-1 with TRBJ2-1, with 10 positions matching TRBD2. Specimen: PBMCs, collected from a glioma patient whose treatment included an IDH1 peptide vaccine. The CDR3: CSAASGRGNEQFF. The CDR3 region has the DNA TGCAGCGCCGCTAGCGGGAGAGGGAATGAGCAGTTCTTC.